The rows below give T cell receptor beta chains drawn from one sample of a study of vaccination and CD4 T cells after COVID-19. TCRdb reanalysed the PCR reads using MiXCR and keeps one entry per CDR3 protein. The data show around 18,000 distinct CDR3 sequences, under 65% seen once. These receptors lack a known antigen. The source material was CD4+ T cells from blood, cultured in vitro, sampled after SARS-CoV-2 vaccination. These receptors originate from a human donor who had recovered from COVID-19. The CDR3 runs from the conserved cysteine through the conserved F or W. The order of the fields is J gene, clone size, D gene, V gene, CDR3 DNA, CDR3 protein. D genes are given only for firm matches. Part of the rows lack a size; the others show once, few, many or a class for expanded clones.

J: TRBJ2-1; size: -; D: TRBD2; V: TRBV10-1; DNA: TGCGCCAGCAGCCCGGGGGGTAGCGGGAGCTACAATGAGCAGTTCTTC; CDR3: CASSPGGSGSYNEQFF
J: TRBJ2-3; size: -; D: -; V: TRBV14; DNA: TGTGCCAGCAGCCAAACCGGTCGCACAGATACGCAGTATTTT; CDR3: CASSQTGRTDTQYF
J: TRBJ1-6; size: -; D: -; V: TRBV6-1; DNA: TGTGCCAGCAGTGAAGGAGGGGACAATTCACCCCTCCACTTT; CDR3: CASSEGGDNSPLHF
J: TRBJ2-3; size: -; D: -; V: TRBV19; DNA: TGTGCCAGTAGTATACGCCAGGGCGCAGATACGCAGTATTTT; CDR3: CASSIRQGADTQYF
J: TRBJ1-1; size: -; D: TRBD1; V: TRBV5-1; DNA: TGCGCCAGCAGGCGGACCGGGACAGGGGATGGTACTGAAGCTTTCTTT; CDR3: CASRRTGTGDGTEAFF
J: TRBJ1-6; size: -; D: TRBD1; V: TRBV4-3; DNA: TGCGCCAGCAGCCAAGATAGACAGGGGAGTTCACCCCTCCACTTT; CDR3: CASSQDRQGSSPLHF
J: TRBJ2-3; size: few; D: -; V: TRBV7-9; DNA: TGTGCCAGCAGCGAGAAACAGAATCCCTCCACAGATACGCAGTATTTT; CDR3: CASSEKQNPSTDTQYF
J: TRBJ1-1; size: -; D: -; V: TRBV6-5; DNA: TGTGCCAGCAGTTACTCGAATCCAGGGAGGGATACTGAAGCTTTCTTT; CDR3: CASSYSNPGRDTEAFF
J: TRBJ1-5; size: -; D: -; V: TRBV19; DNA: TGTGCCAGTAGTGACAGTTATAGCAATCAGCCCCAGCATTTT; CDR3: CASSDSYSNQPQHF
J: TRBJ2-7; size: once; D: -; V: TRBV19; DNA: TGTGCCAGTAGTATTTCTTTGTCCAGGGACTACGAGCAGTACTTC; CDR3: CASSISLSRDYEQYF
J: TRBJ2-7; size: -; D: -; V: TRBV6-1; DNA: TGTGCCAGCAGTGGGGCCGGGACGCGAGCCTACGAGCAGTACTTC; CDR3: CASSGAGTRAYEQYF
J: TRBJ1-2; size: once; D: -; V: TRBV11-2; DNA: TGTGCCAGCAGAGTGAATCCGGGGCAAGGCTATGGCTACACCTTC; CDR3: CASRVNPGQGYGYTF
J: TRBJ2-7; size: -; D: TRBD2; V: TRBV28; DNA: TGTGCCATCAATTCCGGGACTAGCTACGAGCAGTACTTC; CDR3: CAINSGTSYEQYF
J: TRBJ1-1; size: -; D: -; V: TRBV2; DNA: TGTGCCAGCAGTGAAGCGCGAACCCGAGCTTTCTTT; CDR3: CASSEARTRAFF